A selection of T cell receptor beta chains follows, all from one sample in a study of T-cell reconstitution after alpha-beta-depleted transplantation in children. Using its own MiXCR run on the PCR reads, TCRdb lists one record per CDR3 protein. Here the sample spans about 98,000 distinct CDR3 sequences, 20% to 30% being singletons. Sample: PBMCs, taken before TCRalphabeta/CD19-depleted stem cell transplant. The receptors were gathered from a boy under 10 years old with acute lymphoblastic leukemia, due to receive a stem cell transplant. CDR3s include the opening cysteine and the closing phenylalanine or tryptophan. D genes are given only for firm matches. A row's size may be missing; if present it is once, few, many or a size class.

clone size: -
D gene: TRBD2
V gene: TRBV27
J gene: TRBJ2-3
CDR3 DNA: TGTGCCAGCAGTTTACTAGCGGGTTACACAGATACGCAGTATTTT
CDR3 protein: CASSLLAGYTDTQYF

clone size: few
D gene: -
V gene: TRBV12-3/TRBV12-4
J gene: TRBJ2-3
CDR3 DNA: TGTGCCAGCAGTTTGGGTGGAGGGACCAGCACAGATACGCAGTATTTT
CDR3 protein: CASSLGGGTSTDTQYF

clone size: few
D gene: -
V gene: TRBV20-1
J gene: TRBJ1-1
CDR3 DNA: TGCAGTGCCACGGAAGTTGTCACTGAAGCTTTCTTT
CDR3 protein: CSATEVVTEAFF

clone size: few
D gene: -
V gene: TRBV7-3
J gene: TRBJ2-1
CDR3 DNA: TGTGCCAGCAGCTTAGGTTCCCCCTACAATGAGCAGTTCTTC
CDR3 protein: CASSLGSPYNEQFF

clone size: few
D gene: -
V gene: TRBV20-1
J gene: TRBJ2-1
CDR3 DNA: TGCAGTGCTAGACTGTGGAGCGACTACAATGAGCAGTTCTTC
CDR3 protein: CSARLWSDYNEQFF

clone size: -
D gene: -
V gene: TRBV28
J gene: TRBJ2-7
CDR3 DNA: TGTGCCAGCAGTTTATCCGATCCCTCCGTCTATAGCTCCTACGAGCAGTACTTC
CDR3 protein: CASSLSDPSVYSSYEQYF

clone size: many
D gene: TRBD2
V gene: TRBV12-3/TRBV12-4
J gene: TRBJ2-1
CDR3 DNA: TGTGCCAGCAGTTTAGCCCGGGGAGGGCCCGGCGAGCAGTTCTTC
CDR3 protein: CASSLARGGPGEQFF

clone size: -
D gene: -
V gene: TRBV6-4
J gene: TRBJ1-4
CDR3 DNA: TGTGCCAGCAGTGAAAATGGGGGAGGTGAAAAACTGTTTTTT
CDR3 protein: CASSENGGGEKLFF

clone size: -
D gene: -
V gene: TRBV24-1
J gene: TRBJ1-1
CDR3 DNA: TGTGCCACCAGTGATAAAGACGGGACAAGCGCGGAAGCTTTCTTT
CDR3 protein: CATSDKDGTSAEAFF

clone size: -
D gene: -
V gene: TRBV7-8
J gene: TRBJ2-3
CDR3 DNA: TGTGCCAGCAGCTTAGGCAGGCCCACAGATACGCAGTATTTT
CDR3 protein: CASSLGRPTDTQYF

clone size: few
D gene: TRBD2
V gene: TRBV7-8
J gene: TRBJ2-7
CDR3 DNA: TGTGCCAGCAGCTTAGAAGCGTGGGGGGGCGAGCAGTACTTC
CDR3 protein: CASSLEAWGGEQYF

clone size: -
D gene: -
V gene: TRBV5-1
J gene: TRBJ1-1
CDR3 DNA: TGCGCCAGCAGAGGGGTTATGAACACTGAAGCTTTCTTT
CDR3 protein: CASRGVMNTEAFF

clone size: -
D gene: TRBD2
V gene: TRBV6-1
J gene: TRBJ2-1
CDR3 DNA: TGTGCCAGCGGGGCTAGCGGAGGGTACAATGAGCAGTTCTTC
CDR3 protein: CASGASGGYNEQFF

clone size: many
D gene: TRBD2
V gene: TRBV11-1
J gene: TRBJ2-3
CDR3 DNA: TGTGCCAGCAGCCTGGGACTAGCGGGAGGGCCTCGCACAGATACGCAGTATTTT
CDR3 protein: CASSLGLAGGPRTDTQYF

clone size: -
D gene: -
V gene: TRBV3-1
J gene: TRBJ1-5
CDR3 DNA: TGTGCCAGCAGCGAAGGCCTCAATCAGCCCCAGCATTTT
CDR3 protein: CASSEGLNQPQHF

clone size: -
D gene: -
V gene: TRBV6-5
J gene: TRBJ1-5
CDR3 DNA: TGTGCCAGCAGTACTGGACCAGGGCAGCAGCCCCAGCATTTT
CDR3 protein: CASSTGPGQQPQHF

clone size: -
D gene: TRBD2
V gene: TRBV5-1
J gene: TRBJ2-5
CDR3 DNA: TGCGCCAACAGGTTCACTATAATAACTAGCGGAGGGGAGACCCAGTACTTC
CDR3 protein: CANRFTIITSGGETQYF

clone size: -
D gene: -
V gene: TRBV24-1
J gene: TRBJ2-1
CDR3 DNA: TGTGCCACCAGTGATGGGGCAGGGGTTAATGAGCAGTTCTTC
CDR3 protein: CATSDGAGVNEQFF

clone size: -
D gene: -
V gene: TRBV11-2
J gene: TRBJ2-5
CDR3 DNA: TGTGCCAGCAGCTTAATGAGCTCGGGTGAGACCCAGTACTTC
CDR3 protein: CASSLMSSGETQYF

clone size: few
D gene: -
V gene: TRBV18
J gene: TRBJ2-1
CDR3 DNA: TGTGCCAGCTCACCAGTGAGCGGACCGTGGAATGAGCAGTTCTTC
CDR3 protein: CASSPVSGPWNEQFF

clone size: many
D gene: TRBD1
V gene: TRBV29-1
J gene: TRBJ2-7
CDR3 DNA: TGCAGCGCCGGGACAGGGATTTACGAGCAGTACTTC
CDR3 protein: CSAGTGIYEQYF

clone size: few
D gene: TRBD1
V gene: TRBV5-5
J gene: TRBJ2-7
CDR3 DNA: TGTGCCAGCAGGCCAGGACAGGGGGCTTTCTACGAGCAGTACTTC
CDR3 protein: CASRPGQGAFYEQYF

clone size: many
D gene: -
V gene: TRBV20-1
J gene: TRBJ1-6
CDR3 DNA: TGCAGTGCTAGAGGGCAGGGAATGAGGGTAAATTCACCCCTCCACTTT
CDR3 protein: CSARGQGMRVNSPLHF

clone size: -
D gene: TRBD1
V gene: TRBV20-1
J gene: TRBJ2-7
CDR3 DNA: TGCAGTGCTAGAGATTTGACAGGGGTCTCCTACGAGCAGTACTTC
CDR3 protein: CSARDLTGVSYEQYF